This TCR beta chain stems from a study of patients and donors after allogeneic stem cell transplantation. V was clipped by 0 bases and J by 2 bases; unmatched bases: 4. The CDR3 has 17 amino acids. From germline, CDR1 is SGHRS and CDR2 YFSETQ. MiXCR was run by TCRdb on the RT-PCR reads, yielding one entry per CDR3 protein. The top ten clones hold over 70% of a sample with around 23,000 distinct CDR3 sequences, approximately 43% of them seen once. This clonotype was observed a handful of times. V gene TRBV5-1 combines with J gene TRBJ2-7; 14 bases are shared with TRBD2. The receptor comes from a human donor who was either an allogeneic HSCT recipient or a stem cell or donor lymphocyte infusion donor (not recorded which). It is not recorded whose cells these are; they may come from a transplant donor. Sequencing input: blood, either unsorted or a sorted T cell fraction (not recorded which). CDR3 nucleotide sequence: TGCGCCAGCAGCTTGGGCGGGACTAGCGGGAGCGCCTACGAGCAGTACTTC. This encodes CASSLGGTSGSAYEQYF. The full variable domain, its missing parts supplied by reference TRBV5-1 and TRBJ2-7, is KAGVTQTPRYLIKTRGQQVTLSCSPISGHRSVSWYQQTPGQGLQFLFEYFSETQRNKGNFPGRFSGRQFSNSRSEMNVSTLELGDSALYLCASSLGGTSGSAYEQYFGPGTRLTVT.